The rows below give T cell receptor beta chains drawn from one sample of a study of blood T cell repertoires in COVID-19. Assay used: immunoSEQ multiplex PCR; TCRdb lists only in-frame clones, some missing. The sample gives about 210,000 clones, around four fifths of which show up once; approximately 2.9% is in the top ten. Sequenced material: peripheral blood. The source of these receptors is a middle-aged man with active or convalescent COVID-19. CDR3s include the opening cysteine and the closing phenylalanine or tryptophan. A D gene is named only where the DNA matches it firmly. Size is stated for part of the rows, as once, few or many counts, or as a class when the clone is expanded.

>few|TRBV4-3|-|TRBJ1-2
TGCGCCAGCAGCCAAGAGGAGGGGCGGGTAGATGGCTACACCTTC
CASSQEEGRVDGYTF
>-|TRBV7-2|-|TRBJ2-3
TGTGCCAGCAGTTTAAGTTGGGGGGCAGATACGCAGTATTTT
CASSLSWGADTQYF
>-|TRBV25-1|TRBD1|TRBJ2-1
TGTGCCAGCAGTGAATCCGGGACAGGGGGCCGGAATGAGCAGTTCTTC
CASSESGTGGRNEQFF
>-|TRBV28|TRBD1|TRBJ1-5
TGTGCCAGCAATACGGGACAGGGGGCAGGACAGCCCCAGCATTTT
CASNTGQGAGQPQHF
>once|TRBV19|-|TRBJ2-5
TGTGCCAGTAGCGACACCCAAGAGACCCAGTACTTC
CASSDTQETQYF
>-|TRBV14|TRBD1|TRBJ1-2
TGTGCCAGCAGCCCGGGGACAGTTGTGTTGGGTGGCTACACCTTC
CASSPGTVVLGGYTF
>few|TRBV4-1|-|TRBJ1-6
TGCGCCAGCAGCCAAGATGATACGGGGTCACCCCTCCACTTT
CASSQDDTGSPLHF
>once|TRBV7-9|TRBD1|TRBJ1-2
TGTGCCAGCAGTCAAACACAGGGGGTTGCCTATGGCTACACCTTC
CASSQTQGVAYGYTF
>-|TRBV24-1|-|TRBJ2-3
TGTGCCACTCAGGGGCTCCGCACAGATACGCAGTATTTT
CATQGLRTDTQYF
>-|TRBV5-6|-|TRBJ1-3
TGTGCCAGCAGCTTACAGGGAACTGGAAACACCATATATTTT
CASSLQGTGNTIYF
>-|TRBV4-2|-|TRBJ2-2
TGTGCCAGCAGCCAAGATGCCCCTCCGGGGGCGAACACCGGGGAGCTGTTTTTT
CASSQDAPPGANTGELFF
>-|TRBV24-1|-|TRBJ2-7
TGTGCCACCAGTGATTCTCCCTTCTCCTACGAGCAGTACTTC
CATSDSPFSYEQYF
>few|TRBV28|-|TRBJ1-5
TGTGCCAGCAGTCTAGGGTGGGGGGGCCAGCCCCAGCATTTT
CASSLGWGGQPQHF
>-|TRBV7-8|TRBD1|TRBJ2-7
TGTGCCAGCAGCTTTCGGACAGGGGGTTTCTACGAGCAGTACTTC
CASSFRTGGFYEQYF
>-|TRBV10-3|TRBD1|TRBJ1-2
TGTGCCACCGGACAGGACTATGGCTACACCTTC
CATGQDYGYTF
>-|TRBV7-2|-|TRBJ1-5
TGTGCCAGCAGTTCAGGGCCCAATCAGCCCCAGCATTTT
CASSSGPNQPQHF
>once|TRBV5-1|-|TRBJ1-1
TGCGCCAGCAGCTTCACCGGGGGTACTGAAGCTTTCTTT
CASSFTGGTEAFF
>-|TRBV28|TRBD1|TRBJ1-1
TGTGCCAGCAGTCGTGTCCGGACAGGGGCTATCAACACTGAAGCTTTCTTT
CASSRVRTGAINTEAFF
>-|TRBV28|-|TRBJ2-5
TGTGCCAGCAGTTCACCTACAGGGTCAGAGACCCAGTACTTC
CASSSPTGSETQYF
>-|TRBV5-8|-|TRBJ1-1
TGTGCCAGCAGCTTGGGGCATACGAACACTGAAGCTTTCTTT
CASSLGHTNTEAFF
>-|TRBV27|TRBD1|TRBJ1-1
TGTGCCAGCATAAGGACAGGGGTACAGACTGAAGCTTTCTTT
CASIRTGVQTEAFF
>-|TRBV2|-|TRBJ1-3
TGTGCCAGCAGGCATGAGATTAAGGGAAACACCATATATTTT
CASRHEIKGNTIYF
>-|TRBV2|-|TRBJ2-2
TGTGCCAGCACCTATGTATACGGGGGTGTGGACGGGGAGCTGTTTTTT
CASTYVYGGVDGELFF
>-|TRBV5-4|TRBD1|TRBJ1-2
TGTGCCAGCAGCCAACAGGGGACCTATGGCTACACCTTC
CASSQQGTYGYTF
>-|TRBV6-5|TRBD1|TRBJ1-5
TGTGCCAGCAGTTACGGGACAGGGGTTGGTCAGCCCCAGCATTTT
CASSYGTGVGQPQHF
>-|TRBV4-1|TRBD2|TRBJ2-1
TGCGCCAGCAGCCAATACAGGCGCGGCGGACTAGCGATTTACAATGAGCAGTTCTTC
CASSQYRRGGLAIYNEQFF
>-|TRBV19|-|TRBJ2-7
TGTGCCAGTAGTATATCAGGGATCGATTTCAGCTACGAGCAGTACTTC
CASSISGIDFSYEQYF
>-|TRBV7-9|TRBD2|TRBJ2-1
TGTGCCAGCAGCCGCGGGAGGGGAACCTACAATGAGCAGTTCTTC
CASSRGRGTYNEQFF
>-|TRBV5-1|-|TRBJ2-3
TGCGCCAGCAGCTTGCTCGGGGTTGGCACAGATACGCAGTATTTT
CASSLLGVGTDTQYF
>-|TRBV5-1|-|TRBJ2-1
TGCGCCAGCAGACGACAAACGAACAATGAGCAGTTCTTC
CASRRQTNNEQFF
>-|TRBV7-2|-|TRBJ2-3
TGTGCCAGCAGCCAAGAACTCCTCACAGATACGCAGTATTTT
CASSQELLTDTQYF
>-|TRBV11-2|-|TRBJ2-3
TGTGCCAGCAGCGTGGTTGGTACTACGCAATATACGCAGTATTTT
CASSVVGTTQYTQYF